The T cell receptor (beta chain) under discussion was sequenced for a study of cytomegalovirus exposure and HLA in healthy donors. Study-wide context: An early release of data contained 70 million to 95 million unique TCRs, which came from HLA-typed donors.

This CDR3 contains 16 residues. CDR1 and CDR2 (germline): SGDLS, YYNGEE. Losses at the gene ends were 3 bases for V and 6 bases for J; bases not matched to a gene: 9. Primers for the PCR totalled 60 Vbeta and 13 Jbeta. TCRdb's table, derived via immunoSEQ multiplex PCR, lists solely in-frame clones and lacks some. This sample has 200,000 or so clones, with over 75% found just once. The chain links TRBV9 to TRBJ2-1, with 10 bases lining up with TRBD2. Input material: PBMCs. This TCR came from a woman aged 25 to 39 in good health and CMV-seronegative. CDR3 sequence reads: CASSGGGGTSANEQFF. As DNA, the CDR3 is TGTGCCAGCAGCGGAGGGGGGGGGACTAGCGCCAATGAGCAGTTCTTC.